This TCR beta chain appears in the sequencing data of a study of blood T cell repertoires in COVID-19. Assay: immunoSEQ multiplex PCR; the TCRdb copy retains only in-frame clones and omits some. The data contain some 210,000 clones, 87% of them seen just once; the ten biggest clones take up 10% to 13%. The CDR3 totals 14 residues. The germline gives CDR1 MNHEY, CDR2 SVGAGI. V trimming: 4 bases; J trimming: 3 bases; junction bases outside the gene matches: 5. V and J are TRBV6-5 and TRBJ2-5, with TRBD1 matching 7 bases. The receptor was isolated from a young man with acute COVID-19. The sample comprised PBMCs or T cells enriched from blood (not recorded which). The chain's CDR3 is CASSFLDREETQYF. The CDR3, as DNA: TGTGCCAGCAGTTTCCTCGACAGGGAAGAGACCCAGTACTTC.